These T cell receptor beta chains were read from a single sample in a study of cytomegalovirus exposure and HLA in healthy donors. Only in-frame clones appear in the TCRdb table, and some are missing; sequencing was by immunoSEQ multiplex PCR. The sample shows some 170,000 clones, around 64% of them seen only once. Sequencing was done on a sample of PBMCs. These receptors were taken from a woman aged 30 to 39 in good health and CMV-seronegative. CDR3s leave out the opening cysteine and the closing phenylalanine or tryptophan. A D gene is named only where the DNA matches it firmly.

>TRBJ2-6|TRBV4-1|NA
ASSQNEGSGANVLT
>TRBJ2-7|TRBV7-3|TRBD2
ASSPGLAGGYEQY
>TRBJ1-6|TRBV4-2|NA
ASSQDLGGNSPLH
>TRBJ1-1|TRBV9|NA
ASSSGQNTEAF
>TRBJ1-2|TRBV4-3|TRBD1
ASSQLGQGLEGYT
>TRBJ2-2|TRBV7-6|NA
ASSIQGATGELF
>TRBJ2-5|TRBV2|TRBD2
ASSGLAGGQVETQY
>TRBJ1-5|TRBV2|NA
ASSVRGDQPQH
>TRBJ2-3|TRBV7-9|TRBD2
ASSITLGRVSTDTQY
>TRBJ2-1|TRBV11-3|NA
ASSLDRVEYNEQF
>TRBJ1-2|TRBV4-2|NA
ASSQGSGVNYGYT
>TRBJ1-5|TRBV2|TRBD1
ASRPTGQGRNQPQH
>TRBJ1-3|TRBV14|NA
ASSRQVTGNTIY
>TRBJ2-7|TRBV7-2|NA
ASSPMVRPSSYEQY
>TRBJ2-1|TRBV7-9|NA
ASRGAQYNEQF
>TRBJ1-5|TRBV7-2|TRBD1
ASSGQGGNQPQH
>TRBJ2-5|TRBV7-9|NA
ASTKAGGSETQY
>NA|TRBV7-9|TRBD2
ASSPLAGTYEQY
>TRBJ1-2|TRBV4-2|TRBD1
ASSQPDRGDYGYT
>TRBJ2-3|TRBV7-9|NA
ASSLDQGRSQY
>TRBJ1-5|TRBV13|NA
ASSLGLGNQPQH
>TRBJ2-2|TRBV29-1|TRBD1
SVHSTGFGSGELF
>TRBJ1-2|TRBV19|NA
ASSLRTGEPPNYGYT
>TRBJ1-1|TRBV5-5|NA
ASKYRVLLDTEAF
>TRBJ1-4|TRBV27|TRBD1
ASRDREDEKLF
>TRBJ1-2|TRBV12-5|NA
ASGLEGQYGYT
>TRBJ2-1|TRBV9|NA
ASSDLGSSYNEQF
>TRBJ1-3|TRBV11-2|TRBD1
ASKQPGGTAGNTIY
>TRBJ2-1|TRBV10-3|NA
AISESTRGQRYNEQF
>TRBJ1-1|TRBV5-1|TRBD1
ASSPGGGTVTEAF
>TRBJ2-1|TRBV20-1|NA
SAGDNNEQF
>TRBJ2-1|TRBV4-1|NA
ASSPAGTAHEQF
>TRBJ2-3|TRBV2|TRBD2
ASRRGERETQY
>TRBJ1-2|TRBV29-1|TRBD1
SVDRTGTYGYT
>TRBJ2-1|TRBV5-1|NA
ASSLERGGSYNEQF
>TRBJ1-1|TRBV6-5|NA
ASSRGTSAEAF
>TRBJ2-7|TRBV4-3|TRBD2
ASSERRWLAGSEQY
>TRBJ2-3|TRBV6-6|TRBD1
ASSQLQGPDTQY
>TRBJ2-1|TRBV5-6|TRBD2
ASSLTAGDYNEQF
>TRBJ2-5|TRBV7-8|NA
ASSSHLGAEETQY
>TRBJ1-4|TRBV2|NA
ASSEDGSEKLF
>TRBJ1-3|TRBV7-2|NA
ASSSDKGNTIY
>TRBJ2-5|TRBV11-3|NA
ASSLNRDGTQY
>TRBJ2-2|TRBV10-3|NA
AISESDFQNTGELF
>TRBJ2-7|TRBV29-1|TRBD1
SVRSGQGPYEQY